One and the same sample provided the 9 T cell receptor beta chains below, sequenced in a study of human T cells and chemical hapten exposure. The time point is: patch test 3, about 24 weeks after DPC sensitization. Treatment in this sample: therapeutic diphenylcyclopropenone sensitization with weekly scalp DPC. One entry per CDR3 protein results from TCRdb running MiXCR on the RACE reads. Of about 64,000 distinct CDR3 sequences in the sample, about 11% are singletons; the top ten hold roughly 2.3%. The material was whole blood, obtained in connection with sensitization to the hapten diphenylcyclopropenone (DPC). Source of these receptors: a woman in her twenties or thirties with alopecia areata. Some clones in this sample may be carry-over from other donors' samples.

This clonotype was counted between two and nine times. The chain is built from TRBV7-9 and TRBJ1-6, with a weak D call TRBD1 (6 bases). V dropped 10 bases and J dropped 9 bases, with 19 bases sitting between them. This CDR3 spans 14 amino acids. Germline CDR1 reads SEHNR; CDR2 reads FQNEAQ (reference sequence). The CDR3 nucleotides are TGTGCCACTCAGTGGGGGGGCCCCAGTTCACCCCTCCACTTT. It is translated as CATQWGGPSSPLHF.

The rearrangement joins TRBV20-1 to TRBJ1-5; 7 positions agree with TRBD1. This CDR3 comprises 16 residues. Germline V lookup: CDR1 DFQATT, CDR2 SNEGSKA (reference sequence). Trimming removed 0 bases from V and 5 bases from J; junction bases left unmatched: 10. The CDR3 here is CSARERWGQGDQPQHF. For the CDR3, the DNA is TGCAGTGCTAGAGAAAGATGGGGGCAGGGGGATCAGCCCCAGCATTTT.

The rearrangement joins TRBV4-2 to TRBJ2-3; D is tentatively TRBD1 or TRBD2 (6 bases each). The CDR3 runs 16 residues. V lost 5 bases and J lost 1, with 16 bases in between. Germline loops: CDR1 LGHNA, CDR2 YNFKEQ. CDR3 region: CASSENGGRGTDTQYF. The CDR3 nucleotides read TGTGCCAGCAGCGAAAACGGGGGCAGGGGCACAGATACGCAGTATTTT.

This clonotype has ten or more counts. The chain is built from TRBV6-1 and TRBJ1-4, with D maybe TRBD1 (5 bases). V was cut by 3 bases and J by 5 bases, with 13 bases left in between. The length of the CDR3 is 15 residues. Germline loops: CDR1 MNHNS, CDR2 SASEGT. The CDR3 spells CASSDPGTENEKLFF. CDR3 bases: TGTGCCAGCAGTGATCCCGGGACGGAGAATGAAAAACTGTTTTTT.

The chain recombines TRBV11-3 with TRBJ2-7; D unclear. Looked up from germline, CDR1 is SGHNT and CDR2 is YENEEA. This CDR3 is built from 16 residues. Trimming took off 5 bases at V and 0 bases at J, with 17 bases between the two ends. The CDR3 coding sequence is TGTGCCAGCAGCCCCGATCCGAGGAAGGGCTCCTACGAGCAGTACTTC. It encodes CASSPDPRKGSYEQYF.

At least ten counts were recorded for this clonotype. The chain is built from TRBV14 and TRBJ2-7; 10 positions agree with TRBD2. This CDR3 region has 15 residues. CDR1 is SGHDN, CDR2 FVKESK, per germline. Germline trimming cut 1 base from V and 1 base from J; bases unmatched to any gene: 1. This CDR3 reads CASSQVAGGSYEQYF. As DNA, the CDR3 is TGTGCCAGCAGCCAAGTAGCGGGGGGTTCCTACGAGCAGTACTTC.

J is TRBJ2-3 and V is TRBV18; TRBD2 aligns across 7 bases. CDR3 length: 16 residues. CDR1 is KGHSH and CDR2 is LQKENI in the germline V gene. J gave up 4 bases and V 2 bases, and 9 bases lay outside the gene matches. The CDR3 DNA reads TGTGCCAGCTCACCATTTGCGGGAGTAGTCGCAGATACGCAGTATTTT. This sequence encodes CASSPFAGVVADTQYF.

The CDR3 region has the DNA TGCAGCGCAGCGACAGGGGGTTACGAGCAGTACTTC. Its protein is CSAATGGYEQYF. V gene TRBV29-1 combines with J gene TRBJ2-7, with 9 bases aligning to TRBD1. Looked up from germline, CDR1 is SQVTM and CDR2 is ANQGSEA. The V and J ends lost 7 bases and 4 bases, in that order; junction bases with no gene match: 5. The CDR3 is 12 amino acids.

This clonotype was seen more than once but under ten times. The chain recombines TRBV20-1 with TRBJ2-1; D not certain. The germline gives CDR1 DFQATT, CDR2 SNEGSKA (reference sequence). This CDR3 is 11 amino acids long. The V and J ends lost 6 bases and 10 bases respectively, with 13 bases between them. The CDR3 protein is CSARRAGEQFF. CDR3 coding DNA: TGCAGTGCCAGACGGGCTGGAGAGCAGTTCTTC.